This T cell receptor beta chain was captured in a study of response to subunit inactivated influenza vaccine. Concerning this clonotype itself: Antigen: not known.

TCRdb used MiXCR to reprocess the RT-PCR reads, holding one entry per CDR3 protein. Of about 650,000 distinct CDR3 sequences detected, 13% to 15% appear once; the ten largest clones hold less than 9%. Points from the study as a whole: It was suggested by the authors that few new T cells are recruited by each seasonal influenza vaccination.

There are 15 residues in the CDR3. CDR1 and CDR2 (germline): KGHDR, SFDVKD. The V end was cut by 3 bases, the J end by 5 bases, with 15 bases between. The rearrangement uses TRBV24-1 and TRBJ2-5; TRBD1 or TRBD2 may be the D gene (5 bases each). This TCR derives from a man over 45 who received an inactivated influenza vaccine. The sample was PBMCs from blood, taken 14 to 15 days before vaccination. The CDR3 nucleotides read TGTGCCACCAGTGATCCCGGGACCCAAGGGGAGACCCAGTACTTC. It codes for CATSDPGTQGETQYF.